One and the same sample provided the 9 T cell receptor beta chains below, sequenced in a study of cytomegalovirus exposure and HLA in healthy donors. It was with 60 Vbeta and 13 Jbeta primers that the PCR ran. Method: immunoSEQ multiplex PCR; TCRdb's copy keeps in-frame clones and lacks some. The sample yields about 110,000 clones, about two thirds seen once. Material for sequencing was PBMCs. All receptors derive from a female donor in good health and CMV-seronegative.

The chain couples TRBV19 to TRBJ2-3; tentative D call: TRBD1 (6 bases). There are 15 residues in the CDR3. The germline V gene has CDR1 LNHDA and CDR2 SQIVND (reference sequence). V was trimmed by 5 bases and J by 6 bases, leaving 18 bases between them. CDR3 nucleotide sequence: TGTGCCAGTAGTGAGACAGGTTCAAGTTTGGATACGCAGTATTTT. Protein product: CASSETGSSLDTQYF.

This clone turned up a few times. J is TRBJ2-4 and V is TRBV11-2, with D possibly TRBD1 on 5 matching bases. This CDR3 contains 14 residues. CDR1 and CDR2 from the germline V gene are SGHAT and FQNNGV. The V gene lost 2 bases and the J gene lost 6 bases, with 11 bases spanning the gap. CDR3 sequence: CASSLWQGGNIQYF. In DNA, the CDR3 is TGTGCCAGCAGCTTATGGCAGGGTGGAAACATTCAGTACTTC.

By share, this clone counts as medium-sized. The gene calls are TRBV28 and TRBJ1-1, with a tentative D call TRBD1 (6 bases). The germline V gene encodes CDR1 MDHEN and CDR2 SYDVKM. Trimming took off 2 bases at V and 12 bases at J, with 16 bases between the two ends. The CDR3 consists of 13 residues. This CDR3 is CASSLLAGVGTFF. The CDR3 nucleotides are TGTGCCAGCAGTTTACTGGCAGGGGTTGGAACTTTCTTT. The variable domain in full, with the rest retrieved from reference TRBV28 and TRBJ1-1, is DVKVTQSSRYLVKRTGEKVFLECVQDMDHENMFWYRQDPGLGLRLIYFSYDVKMKEKGDIPEGYSVSREKKERFSLILESASTNQTSMYLCASSLLAGVGTFFGQGTRLTVV.

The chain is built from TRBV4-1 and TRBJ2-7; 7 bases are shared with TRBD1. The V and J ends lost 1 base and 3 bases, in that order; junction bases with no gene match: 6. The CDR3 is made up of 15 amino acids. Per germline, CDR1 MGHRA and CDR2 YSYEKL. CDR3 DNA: TGCGCCAGCAGCCAAGGACAGGGCTCTTTCTACGAGCAGTACTTC. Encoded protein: CASSQGQGSFYEQYF.

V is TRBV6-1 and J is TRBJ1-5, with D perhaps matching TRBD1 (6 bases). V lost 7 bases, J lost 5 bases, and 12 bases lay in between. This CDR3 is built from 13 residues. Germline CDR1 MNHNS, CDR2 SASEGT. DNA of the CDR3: TGTGCCAGCAACAGGGAGGGAGATCAGCCCCAGCATTTT. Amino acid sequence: CASNREGDQPQHF.

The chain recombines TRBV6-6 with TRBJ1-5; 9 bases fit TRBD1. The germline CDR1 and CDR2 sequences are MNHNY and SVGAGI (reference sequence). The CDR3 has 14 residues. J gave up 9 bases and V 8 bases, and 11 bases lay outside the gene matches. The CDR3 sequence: CASGLLQGAGPQHF. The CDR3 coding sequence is TGTGCCAGCGGATTATTACAGGGGGCAGGGCCCCAGCATTTT.

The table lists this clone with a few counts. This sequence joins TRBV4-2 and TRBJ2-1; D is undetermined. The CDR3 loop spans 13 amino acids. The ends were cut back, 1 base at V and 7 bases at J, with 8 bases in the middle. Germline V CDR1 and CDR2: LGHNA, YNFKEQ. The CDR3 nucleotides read TGTGCCAGCAGCCAAGTGCAGCGAAATGAGCAGTTCTTC. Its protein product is CASSQVQRNEQFF.

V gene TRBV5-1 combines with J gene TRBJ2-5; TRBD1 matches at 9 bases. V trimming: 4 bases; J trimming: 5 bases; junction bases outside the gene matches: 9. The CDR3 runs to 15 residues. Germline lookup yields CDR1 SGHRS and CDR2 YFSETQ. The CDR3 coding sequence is TGCGCCAGCAGCCCGTGGACAGGGGCGGGGGAGACCCAGTACTTC. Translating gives CASSPWTGAGETQYF.

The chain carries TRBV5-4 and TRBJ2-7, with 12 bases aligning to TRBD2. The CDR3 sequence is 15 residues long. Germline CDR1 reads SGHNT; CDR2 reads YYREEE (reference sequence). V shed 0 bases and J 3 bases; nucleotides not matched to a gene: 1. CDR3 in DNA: TGTGCCAGCAGCTTGGGGACTAGCGGGGTCTACGAGCAGTACTTC. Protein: CASSLGTSGVYEQYF.